One sample yielded the 8 T cell receptor beta chains listed below, sequenced in a study of shared clonotypes between healthy human individuals. The repertoire was sequenced with immunoSEQ multiplex PCR; TCRdb's copy has only in-frame clones and lacks some. Of 2 million to 2.5 million clones listed, more than 90% were seen once; the top ten hold roughly 0.13%. Input material: naive CD4+ T cells sorted from blood. Subset described: CD45RA+ positively selected. Receptors were obtained from a man aged 18 to 29 in good health.

This clone was seen only once. The gene calls are TRBV6-5 and TRBJ1-6, with 9 nucleotides matching TRBD1. The CDR3 sequence is 15 residues long. Germline V gene lookup returns CDR1 MNHEY and CDR2 SVGAGI. J lost 9 bases, V lost 1 base, and 4 bases had no gene match. CDR3 sequence reads: CASSYLGQGFSPLHF. DNA of the CDR3: TGTGCCAGCAGTTACTTGGGACAGGGTTTTTCACCCCTCCACTTT.

V usage is TRBV5-1 and J usage is TRBJ2-7, with a possible D match to TRBD2 (6 bases). This CDR3 is built from 15 residues. V was trimmed by 0 bases and J by 0 bases, leaving 10 bases between them. From germline, CDR1 is SGHRS and CDR2 YFSETQ. The CDR3: CASSLDSGGSYEQYF. The DNA for the CDR3 is TGCGCCAGCAGCTTGGACTCCGGGGGCTCCTACGAGCAGTACTTC.

Points on this clone: The sample holds other DNA sequences that translate to the same CDR3. As DNA, the CDR3 is TGTGCCAGCAGCGGGACAGGGGGTTCACCCCTCCACTTT. Translation: CASSGTGGSPLHF. J is TRBJ1-6 and V is TRBV2, with 11 positions matching TRBD1. The CDR3 extends over 13 amino acids. Germline CDR1 SNHLY, CDR2 FYNNEI. Trimming took 6 bases from V and 9 from J; bases not matched to a gene: 1.

The genes are TRBV2 and TRBJ1-2; D is possibly TRBD1 (6 bases). CDR1 is SNHLY and CDR2 is FYNNEI in the germline V gene. The CDR3 is 14 residues long. V was shortened by 3 bases and J by 0 bases, with 8 bases between the two germline ends. CDR3 in amino acids: CASSDRTANYGYTF. The DNA of the CDR3 is TGTGCCAGCAGTGATCGGACAGCTAACTATGGCTACACCTTC.

In this sample, this clone turned up once. J is TRBJ2-1 and V is TRBV14, with 8 bases fitting TRBD1. Per germline, CDR1 SGHDN and CDR2 FVKESK. The CDR3 is made up of 14 amino acids. V gave up 0 bases and J gave up 14 bases; unmatched junction bases: 9. The CDR3, as DNA: TGTGCCAGCAGCCAAGATCAGGTCGGGACAGGTAAGTTCTTC. Translation: CASSQDQVGTGKFF. Looking up the rest from reference TRBV14 and TRBJ2-1 gives the full variable domain: EAGVTQFPSHSVIEKGQTVTLRCDPISGHDNLYWYRRVMGKEIKFLLHFVKESKQDESGMPNNRFLAERTGGTYSTLKVQPAELEDSGVYFCASSQDQVGTGKFFGPGTRLTVL.

The CDR3 region has the DNA TGTGCCAGCACTGCGGGGGCATTGGGCACAGATACGCAGTATTTT. It specifies CASTAGALGTDTQYF. V usage is TRBV6-5 and J usage is TRBJ2-3, with D perhaps TRBD2 (7 bases). V was pared by 7 bases and J by 1 base, with 15 bases between. The CDR3 is made up of 15 amino acids. Germline CDR1 reads MNHEY; CDR2 reads SVGAGI.

The chain carries TRBV2 and TRBJ2-7, with D perhaps matching TRBD1 (6 bases). Germline loops: CDR1 SNHLY, CDR2 FYNNEI. The V end lost 7 bases, the J end lost 3 bases, and 13 bases lay between the germline ends. The CDR3 covers 13 residues. DNA of the CDR3: TGTGCCAGCACCTTGGACAGCCTCTACGAGCAGTACTTC. Its translation: CASTLDSLYEQYF.

The J gene is TRBJ2-7, the V gene TRBV6-5, with 10 bases fitting TRBD1. Germline assignment: CDR1 MNHEY and CDR2 SVGAGI. CDR3 size: 14 residues. V trimming: 5 bases; J trimming: 7 bases; junction bases outside the gene matches: 8. CDR3 DNA: TGTGCCAGCAGTGCCCGACAGGGGGCAGGGGAGCAGTACTTC. Translated: CASSARQGAGEQYF.